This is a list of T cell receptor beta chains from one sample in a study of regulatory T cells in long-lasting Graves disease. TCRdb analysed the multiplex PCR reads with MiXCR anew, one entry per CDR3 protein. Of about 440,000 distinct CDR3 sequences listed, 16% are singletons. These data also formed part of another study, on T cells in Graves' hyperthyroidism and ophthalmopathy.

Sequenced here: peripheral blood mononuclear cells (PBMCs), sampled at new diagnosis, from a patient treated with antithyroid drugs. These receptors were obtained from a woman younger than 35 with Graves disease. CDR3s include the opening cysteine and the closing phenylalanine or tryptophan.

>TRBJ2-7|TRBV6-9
CASSYSKSETYEQYF
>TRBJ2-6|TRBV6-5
CASSFRVSGANVLTF
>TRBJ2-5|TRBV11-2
CASSTFGAGEETQYF
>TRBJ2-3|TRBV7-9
CASTLRFGTSGSTNSYF
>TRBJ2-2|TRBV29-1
CSVGPASTGELFF
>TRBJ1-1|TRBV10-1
CASSVHPETEAFF
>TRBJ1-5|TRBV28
CASSLITGWGNQPQHF
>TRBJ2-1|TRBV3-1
CASSQASILLNEQFF
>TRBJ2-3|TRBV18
CASSPWTKDTQYF
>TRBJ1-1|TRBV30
CACYKGRKPFF
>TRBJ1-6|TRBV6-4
CASSEGTGGNSPLHF
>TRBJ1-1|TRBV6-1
CASSEPVRVRFVKNEAFF
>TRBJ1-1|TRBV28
CASSFSGPLGDMNTEAFF
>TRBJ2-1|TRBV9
CASSAPPLSEQFF
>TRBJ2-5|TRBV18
CASSPRREVQETQYF
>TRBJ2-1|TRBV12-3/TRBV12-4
CASSLREWNEQFF
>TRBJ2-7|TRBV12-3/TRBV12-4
CASSFTESYEQYF
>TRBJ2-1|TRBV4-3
CASSQDLRGLAPYNEQFF
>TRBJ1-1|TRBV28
CASLGREDTEAFF
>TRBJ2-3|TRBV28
CATRLAGASTDTQYF
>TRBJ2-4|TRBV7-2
CASSLDSRSKNIQYF
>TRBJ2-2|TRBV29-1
CSVPLHTGELFF
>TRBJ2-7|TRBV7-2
CASSLEAYGAQSYEQYF
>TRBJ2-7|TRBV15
CATSYGDAAYEQYF
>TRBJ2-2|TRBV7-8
CASSLEPLSGELFF
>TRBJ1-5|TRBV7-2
CASSLVGPQPQHF
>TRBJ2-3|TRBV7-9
CASSLSGTSGRDTQYF
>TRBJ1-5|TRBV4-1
CASSRTGGSNQPQHF
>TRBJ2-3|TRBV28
CASSARGADTQYF
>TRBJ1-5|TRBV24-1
CATSDPQEGPYQPQHF
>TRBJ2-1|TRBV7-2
CASSFTSGLNEQFF
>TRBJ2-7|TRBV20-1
CSASSASGVSYEQYF
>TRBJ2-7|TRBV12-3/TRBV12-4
CASSNTGTEQYF
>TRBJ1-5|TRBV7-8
CASSLGEKAGPQHF
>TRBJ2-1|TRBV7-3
CASSLEGSQYNEQFF
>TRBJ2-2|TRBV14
CASSQVARLTNTGELFF
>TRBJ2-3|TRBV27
CASSLVGAITDTQYF
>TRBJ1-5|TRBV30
CAWSVFGQGNQPQHF
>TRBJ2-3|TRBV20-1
CRAIPGLAGTSDTQYF
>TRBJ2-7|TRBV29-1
CSVGVPQGLIYEQYF
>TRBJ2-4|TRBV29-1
CSVEETAKIAKNIQYF